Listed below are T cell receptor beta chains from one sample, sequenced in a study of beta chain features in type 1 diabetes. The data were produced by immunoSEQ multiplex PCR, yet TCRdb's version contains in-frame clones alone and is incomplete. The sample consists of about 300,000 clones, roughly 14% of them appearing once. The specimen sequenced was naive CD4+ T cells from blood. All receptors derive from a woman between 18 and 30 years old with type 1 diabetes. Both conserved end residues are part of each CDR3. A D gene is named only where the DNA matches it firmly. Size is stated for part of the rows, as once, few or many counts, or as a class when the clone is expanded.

CASTADRAGGYTF	TGTGCCAGCACCGCAGACAGGGCCGGTGGCTACACCTTC	-	TRBD1	TRBV7-2	TRBJ1-2
CASRPRQGSGANVLTF	TGTGCCAGCAGACCTCGACAGGGCTCCGGGGCCAACGTCCTGACTTTC	-	TRBD1	TRBV5-4	TRBJ2-6
CASSPAQVTPTYEQYF	TGTGCCAGCAGCCCGGCTCAGGTAACCCCTACCTACGAGCAGTACTTC	few	-	TRBV4-2	TRBJ2-7
CASSLNRGDQPQHF	TGTGCCAGCAGCCTGAACAGGGGCGATCAGCCCCAGCATTTT	-	TRBD1	TRBV4-2	TRBJ1-5
CSARDEIQQYF	TGCAGTGCTAGAGATGAGATCCAGCAGTACTTC	-	-	TRBV20-1	TRBJ2-7
CASSLGTSGGTDTQYF	TGCGCCAGCAGCTTGGGGACTAGCGGGGGCACAGATACGCAGTATTTT	few	TRBD2	TRBV5-1	TRBJ2-3
CASSYSPEGSSTDTQYF	TGTGCCAGCAGCTACTCCCCGGAGGGTTCTAGCACAGATACGCAGTATTTT	-	-	TRBV27	TRBJ2-3
CASSLRQGGETQYF	TGTGCCAGCAGCTTACGACAGGGAGGAGAGACCCAGTACTTC	-	-	TRBV7-9	TRBJ2-5
CASSPGTSPYNEQFF	TGTGCCAGCAGCCCCGGAACTAGCCCGTACAATGAGCAGTTCTTC	few	-	TRBV9	TRBJ2-1
CASSLQDLLGEQFF	TGTGCCAGCAGCTTACAAGATCTCCTCGGTGAGCAGTTCTTC	-	-	TRBV11-3	TRBJ2-1
CSVKRGSSYEQYF	TGCAGCGTCAAAAGGGGGAGCTCCTACGAGCAGTACTTC	few	-	TRBV29-1	TRBJ2-7
CASSQIAGGPFNEQFF	TGTGCCAGCAGCCAGATAGCGGGAGGGCCATTCAATGAGCAGTTCTTC	-	TRBD2	TRBV11-2	TRBJ2-1
CASSLGQEGAEAFF	TGTGCCAGCAGCTTGGGGCAGGAGGGCGCTGAAGCTTTCTTT	-	-	TRBV5-6	TRBJ1-1
CASSAPRGGPTDTQYF	TGTGCCAGCAGTGCCCCCCGGGGGGGCCCCACAGATACGCAGTATTTT	-	TRBD2	TRBV6-6	TRBJ2-3
CASSLELAGGTDTQYF	TGCGCCAGCAGCTTGGAACTAGCGGGAGGCACAGATACGCAGTATTTT	few	TRBD2	TRBV5-1	TRBJ2-3
CASSSKLRQGSYEQYF	TGTGCCAGCAGCTCAAAGCTCCGACAGGGGTCCTACGAGCAGTACTTC	-	TRBD1	TRBV11-2	TRBJ2-7
CASSPSTGDYGYTF	TGTGCCAGCTCACCCTCGACAGGGGATTATGGCTACACCTTC	few	TRBD1	TRBV18	TRBJ1-2
CASSLDRNTEAFF	TGTGCCAGCAGCTTAGACAGGAACACTGAAGCTTTCTTT	-	-	TRBV7-7	TRBJ1-1
CASNYRSSYEQYF	TGTGCCAGCAACTACAGGTCGTCCTACGAGCAGTACTTC	-	-	TRBV28	TRBJ2-7
CASKAGGGRNTEAFF	TGTGCCAGCAAGGCAGGGGGTGGGAGGAACACTGAAGCTTTCTTT	few	TRBD1	TRBV6-5	TRBJ1-1
CASSDASGSETQYF	TGTGCCAGCAGTGACGCGAGCGGGAGTGAGACCCAGTACTTC	-	TRBD2	TRBV2	TRBJ2-5
CSVEPYTDTQYF	TGCAGCGTTGAGCCCTACACAGATACGCAGTATTTT	few	-	TRBV29-1	TRBJ2-3
CASSRRWTGELFF	TGCGCCAGCAGCCGCAGATGGACCGGGGAGCTGTTTTTT	-	-	TRBV4-3	TRBJ2-2